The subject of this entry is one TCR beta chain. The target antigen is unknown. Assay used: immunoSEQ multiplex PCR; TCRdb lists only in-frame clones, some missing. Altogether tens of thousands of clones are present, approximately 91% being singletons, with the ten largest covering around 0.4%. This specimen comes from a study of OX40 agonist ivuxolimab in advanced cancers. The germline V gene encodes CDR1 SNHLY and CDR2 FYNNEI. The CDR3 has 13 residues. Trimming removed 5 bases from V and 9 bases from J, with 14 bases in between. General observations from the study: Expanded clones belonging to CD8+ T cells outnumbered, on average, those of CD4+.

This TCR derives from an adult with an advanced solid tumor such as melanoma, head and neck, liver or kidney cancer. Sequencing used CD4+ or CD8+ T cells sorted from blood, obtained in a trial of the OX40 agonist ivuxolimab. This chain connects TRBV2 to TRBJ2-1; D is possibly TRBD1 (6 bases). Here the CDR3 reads CASSRQVGSEQFF. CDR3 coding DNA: TGTGCCAGCAGTAGACAGGTGGGTTCTGAGCAGTTCTTC.